The sample holds a few counts of the clone carrying this T cell receptor (beta chain). The antigen is not known. The data were obtained in a study of identical twins. Template switching, a step in the protocol, added a universal primer site, and cDNA carried unique molecular identifiers. TCRdb analysed the 5' RACE reads with MiXCR anew, one entry per CDR3 protein. The sample includes about 720,000 distinct CDR3 sequences, 15% to 20% of them seen just once. Points from the study as a whole: Insertions ran lower in abundant cord blood beta clonotypes, though not in memory repertoires. Conclusions were drawn cross-sectionally by statistical analysis, without following the same donors.

Per the germline V gene, CDR1 is SGHRS and CDR2 is YFSETQ. V lost 4 bases to trimming and J lost 4 bases; unmatched junction nucleotides: 10. The length of the CDR3 is 16 residues. These same records also appear under a second study, on T cells expressing NK-cell markers.

The sequencing sample was made of PBMCs. This sequence originates from a woman under 30 in good health. The chain employs TRBV5-1 and TRBJ2-1; 8 nucleotides match TRBD2. The CDR3 DNA reads TGCGCCAGCAGCCACGGTAGCGGGGCGGAGTACAATGAGCAGTTCTTC. Protein sequence: CASSHGSGAEYNEQFF.